These T cell receptor beta chains were read from a single sample in a study of T cells in Graves' hyperthyroidism and ophthalmopathy. TCRdb processed the multiplex PCR reads anew with MiXCR; each CDR3 protein has one entry. The sample yields roughly 740,000 distinct CDR3 sequences, about a sixth seen once. Sequencing used blood. The receptor set was obtained from a man younger than 35 with Graves' hyperthyroidism. Both conserved end residues are part of each CDR3. Each record gives: CDR3 length, J gene, D gene, clone size, V gene, CDR3 DNA, CDR3 protein. The D gene is left open where the match is weak. For some rows the clone size is stated as once, few or many, or as a class when expanded; others skip it.

16 TRBJ2-3 . many TRBV12-3/TRBV12-4 TGTGCCAGCAGTTTAAGTCAGGTGTACCTCACAGATACGCAGTATTTT CASSLSQVYLTDTQYF
14 TRBJ2-7 TRBD2 few TRBV28 TGTGCCAGCCGCTCCCCGGGACTGCCGGGGGGGCAGTACTTC CASRSPGLPGGQYF
13 TRBJ2-7 TRBD1 many TRBV12-3/TRBV12-4 TGTGCCAGCAGCTGGACAGGGGGCGACGAGCAGTACTTC CASSWTGGDEQYF
12 TRBJ2-5 . many TRBV3-1 TGTGCCAGCGAGGACGCCCAAGAGACCCAGTACTTC CASEDAQETQYF
11 TRBJ1-1 . many TRBV30 TGTGCCTGGAGTACCGGCACTGAAGCTTTCTTT CAWSTGTEAFF
12 TRBJ2-7 . . TRBV29-1 TGCAGCGTTGTAGTGAGTATCTACGAGCAGTACTTC CSVVVSIYEQYF
14 TRBJ2-5 TRBD1 few TRBV28 TGTGCCAGCAGTGCAGGGGGCCGGAGGGAGACCCAGTACTTC CASSAGGRRETQYF
16 TRBJ2-2 . . TRBV5-4 TGTGCCAGCAGCCCCATAGGCGGGTTGTACACCGGGGAGCTGTTTTTT CASSPIGGLYTGELFF
13 TRBJ2-7 . many TRBV28 TGTGCCAGCAGTTTTGCGTTAGGGTACGAGCAGTACTTC CASSFALGYEQYF
14 TRBJ1-5 . many TRBV18 TGTGCCAGCTCACGAGGGGGAGGGCGCCAGCCCCAGCATTTT CASSRGGGRQPQHF